This section outlines one T cell receptor (beta chain) sequence together with its context. The data stem from a study of HIV-infected patients and healthy controls. TCRdb processed the 5' RACE reads anew with MiXCR; each CDR3 protein has one entry. The data show around 20,000 distinct CDR3 sequences, around a fifth seen once. The CDR3 runs 13 residues. With 0 bases removed from V and 4 bases from J, the gap between germline ends came to 10 bases. Germline values: CDR1 DFQATT, CDR2 SNEGSKA (reference sequence). This receptor was obtained from a human donor in good health. The sequenced material came from CD8+ T cells from blood. The chain links TRBV20-1 to TRBJ2-7; D is ambiguous. The DNA of the CDR3 is TGCAGTGCTAGAGAGCTAGGGTCTTACGAGCAGTACTTC. Translation: CSARELGSYEQYF.